This TCR beta chain was profiled in a study of T cell responses to AZD1222 COVID-19 vaccine. In the study overall: The study pooled second doses at about 4 or about 12 weeks. General observations from the study: There were mostly white British donors and more females than males, and clonal diversity was possibly underestimated. At baseline, just five to seven AZD1222 recipients tested seropositive. With dominance at 160-218 and 743-854, vaccine-associated CD4 TCRs spanned spike.

TCRdb's table, derived via immunoSEQ multiplex PCR, lists solely in-frame clones and lacks some. In the table there are 150,000 to 200,000 clones, 85% to 90% of which are singletons. Notes on this clone: The antigen is not known.

Germline-derived CDR1 and CDR2 are LNHDA and SQIVND (reference sequence). The CDR3 contains 11 residues. Trimming took off 4 bases at V and 8 bases at J, with 8 bases between the two ends. The TCR comes from an adult in good health. The sample in question was peripheral blood, obtained on day 0 of AZD1222 vaccination. The chain uses TRBV19 and TRBJ1-2; D gene unclear. CDR3 in amino acids: CASSKGTGYTF. CDR3 nucleotides: TGTGCCAGTAGTAAGGGTACCGGCTACACCTTC.